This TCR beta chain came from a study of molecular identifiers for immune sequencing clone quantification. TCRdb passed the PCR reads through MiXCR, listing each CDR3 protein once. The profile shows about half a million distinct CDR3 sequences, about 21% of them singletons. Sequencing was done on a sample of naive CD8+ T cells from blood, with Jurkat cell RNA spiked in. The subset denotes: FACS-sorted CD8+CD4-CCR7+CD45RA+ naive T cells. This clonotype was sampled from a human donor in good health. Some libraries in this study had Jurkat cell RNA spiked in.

The CDR3 DNA sequence: TGTGCCAGCAGCCCACCACAACAGGCCTGGGGGACTGAAGCTTTCTTT. Its protein is CASSPPQQAWGTEAFF. The genes are TRBV7-9 and TRBJ1-1; D might be TRBD1 (5 bases). The CDR3 has 16 residues. With 5 bases removed from V and 5 bases from J, the gap between germline ends came to 21 bases. Germline V gene data show CDR1 as SEHNR and CDR2 as FQNEAQ (reference sequence).